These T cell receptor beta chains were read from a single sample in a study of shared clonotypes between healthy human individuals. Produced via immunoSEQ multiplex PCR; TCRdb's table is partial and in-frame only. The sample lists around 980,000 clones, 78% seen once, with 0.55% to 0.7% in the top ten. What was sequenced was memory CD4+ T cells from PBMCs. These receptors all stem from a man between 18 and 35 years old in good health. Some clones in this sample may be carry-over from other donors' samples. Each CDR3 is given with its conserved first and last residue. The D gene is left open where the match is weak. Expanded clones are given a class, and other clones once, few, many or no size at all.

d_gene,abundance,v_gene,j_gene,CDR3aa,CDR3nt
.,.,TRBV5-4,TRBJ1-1,CASSLVTGGATEAFF,TGTGCCAGCAGCTTGGTAACGGGGGGCGCCACTGAAGCTTTCTTT
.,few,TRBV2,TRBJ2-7,CASSSWGRGDF,TGTGCCAGCAGTTCGTGGGGGCGTGGAGACTTC
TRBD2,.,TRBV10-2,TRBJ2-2,CASSDPGTSGTTSGELFF,TGCGCCAGCAGTGACCCGGGAACTAGCGGGACAACCTCCGGGGAGCTGTTTTTT
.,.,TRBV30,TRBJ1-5,CAWSVGVFNQPQHF,TGTGCCTGGAGTGTAGGGGTGTTCAATCAGCCCCAGCATTTT
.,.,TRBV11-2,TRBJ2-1,CASSQGRGSSYNEQFF,TGTGCCAGCAGCCAAGGTAGGGGAAGCTCCTACAATGAGCAGTTCTTC
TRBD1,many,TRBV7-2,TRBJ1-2,CASSSGTGRGYTF,TGTGCCAGCAGCTCCGGGACAGGGCGTGGCTACACCTTC
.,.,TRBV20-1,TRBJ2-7,CSALLYEQYF,TGCAGTGCTCTCCTTTACGAGCAGTACTTC
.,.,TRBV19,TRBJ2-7,CASSAGRTEQYF,TGTGCCAGTAGTGCGGGTAGAACCGAGCAGTACTTC
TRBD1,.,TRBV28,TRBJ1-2,CASSPPDRGSYGYTF,TGTGCCAGCAGTCCCCCGGACAGGGGTAGCTATGGCTACACCTTC
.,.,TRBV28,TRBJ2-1,CASSLLFSGNEQFF,TGTGCCAGCAGTTTACTGTTCAGCGGCAATGAGCAGTTCTTC
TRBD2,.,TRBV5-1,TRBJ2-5,CASSLAPTSGRETQYF,TGCGCCAGCAGCTTGGCCCCGACTAGCGGGAGAGAGACCCAGTACTTC
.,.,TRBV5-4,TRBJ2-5,CASSLDIKIETQYF,TGTGCCAGCAGCTTGGACATAAAGATAGAGACCCAGTACTTC
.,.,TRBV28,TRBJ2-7,CATNERFSSYEQYF,TGTGCCACAAACGAGCGGTTCAGCTCCTACGAGCAGTACTTC
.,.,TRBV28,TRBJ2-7,CASDTSRVGTGEQYF,TGTGCCAGCGACACCTCAAGGGTCGGGACGGGGGAGCAGTACTTC
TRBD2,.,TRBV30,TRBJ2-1,CAWSLLSGRVRNEQFF,TGTGCCTGGAGTCTCCTTAGCGGGAGGGTCAGGAATGAGCAGTTCTTC
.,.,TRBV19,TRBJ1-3,CASATLRTSGNTIYF,TGTGCCAGTGCAACCCTCCGGACCTCTGGAAACACCATATATTTT
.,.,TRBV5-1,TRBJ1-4,CASSFSGDNEKLFF,TGCGCCAGCAGCTTCTCGGGAGATAATGAAAAACTGTTTTTT
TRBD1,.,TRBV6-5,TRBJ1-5,CASSPGQGNGQPQHF,TGTGCCAGCAGTCCCGGACAGGGAAACGGCCAGCCCCAGCATTTT
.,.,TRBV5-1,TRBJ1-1,CASSLYQSNTEAFF,TGCGCCAGCAGCTTGTATCAATCGAACACTGAAGCTTTCTTT
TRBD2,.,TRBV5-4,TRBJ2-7,CASSVVAGNYEQYF,TGTGCCAGCAGCGTCGTAGCGGGAAACTACGAGCAGTACTTC
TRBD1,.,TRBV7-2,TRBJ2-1,CASSPRTGSVNEQFF,TGTGCCAGCAGCCCCCGGACAGGGTCGGTGAATGAGCAGTTCTTC
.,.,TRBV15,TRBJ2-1,CATSREGQAYNEQFF,TGTGCCACCAGCAGAGAGGGCCAAGCCTACAATGAGCAGTTCTTC
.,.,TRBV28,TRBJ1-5,CASDSLKGNQPQHF,TGTGCCAGCGACAGTTTGAAGGGTAATCAGCCCCAGCATTTT
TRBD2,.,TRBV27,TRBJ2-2,CASSSFGSGRAGELFF,TGTGCCAGCTCCTCCTTTGGTAGCGGGAGAGCCGGGGAGCTGTTTTTT
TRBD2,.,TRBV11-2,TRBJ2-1,CASSPVAGRSYNEQFF,TGTGCCAGCAGCCCGGTAGCGGGACGCTCCTACAATGAGCAGTTCTTC
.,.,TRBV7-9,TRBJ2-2,CASSLLHTGELFF,TGTGCCAGCAGCTTACTACACACCGGGGAGCTGTTTTTT